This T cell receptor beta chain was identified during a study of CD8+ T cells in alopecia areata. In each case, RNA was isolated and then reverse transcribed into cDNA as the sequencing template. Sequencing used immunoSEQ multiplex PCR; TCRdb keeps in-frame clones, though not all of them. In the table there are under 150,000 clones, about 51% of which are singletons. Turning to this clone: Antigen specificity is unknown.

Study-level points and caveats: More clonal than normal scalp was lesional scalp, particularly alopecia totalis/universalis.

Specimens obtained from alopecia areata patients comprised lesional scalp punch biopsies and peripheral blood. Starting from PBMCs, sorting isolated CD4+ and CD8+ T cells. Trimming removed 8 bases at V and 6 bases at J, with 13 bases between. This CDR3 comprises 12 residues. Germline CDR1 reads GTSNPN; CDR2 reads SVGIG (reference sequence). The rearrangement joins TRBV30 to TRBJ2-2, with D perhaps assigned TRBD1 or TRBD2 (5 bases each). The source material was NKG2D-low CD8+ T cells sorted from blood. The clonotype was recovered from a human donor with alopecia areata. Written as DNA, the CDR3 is TGTGCCGGACCGGGACCCGCCGGGGAGCTGTTTTTT. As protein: CAGPGPAGELFF.